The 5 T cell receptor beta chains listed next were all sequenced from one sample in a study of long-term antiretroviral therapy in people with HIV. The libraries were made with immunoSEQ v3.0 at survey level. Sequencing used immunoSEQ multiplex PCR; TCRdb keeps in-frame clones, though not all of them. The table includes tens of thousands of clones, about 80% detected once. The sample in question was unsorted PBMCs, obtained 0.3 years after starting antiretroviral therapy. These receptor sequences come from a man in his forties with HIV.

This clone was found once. DNA for the CDR3: TGTGCCAGTAGCCCGCGCAGGGGGAACACCGGGGAGCTGTTTTTT. Encoded protein: CASSPRRGNTGELFF. The chain employs TRBV19 and TRBJ2-2; D may be TRBD1 (6 bases). V was shortened by 6 bases and J by 1 base, with 12 bases between the two germline ends. The CDR3 sequence is 15 residues long. In germline, CDR1 is LNHDA, CDR2 SQIVND (reference sequence). Complete variable domain (other parts from reference TRBV19 and TRBJ2-2): DGGITQSPKYLFRKEGQNVTLSCEQNLNHDAMYWYRQDPGQGLRLIYYSQIVNDFQKGDIAEGYSVSREKKESFPLTVTSAQKNPTAFYLCASSPRRGNTGELFFGEGSRLTVL.

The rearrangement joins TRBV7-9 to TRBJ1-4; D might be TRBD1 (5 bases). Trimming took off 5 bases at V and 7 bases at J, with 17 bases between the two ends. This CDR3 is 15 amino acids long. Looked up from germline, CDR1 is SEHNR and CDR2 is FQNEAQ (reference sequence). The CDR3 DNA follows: TGTGCCAGCAGCCCCACGCGGGGGGTGTTTGAAAAACTGTTTTTT. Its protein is CASSPTRGVFEKLFF.

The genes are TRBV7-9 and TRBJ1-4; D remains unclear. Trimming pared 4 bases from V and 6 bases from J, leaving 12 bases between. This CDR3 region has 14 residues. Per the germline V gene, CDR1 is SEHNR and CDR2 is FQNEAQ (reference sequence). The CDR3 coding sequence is TGTGCCAGCAGCTATGCGGGGATTGATGAAAAACTGTTTTTT. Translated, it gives CASSYAGIDEKLFF.

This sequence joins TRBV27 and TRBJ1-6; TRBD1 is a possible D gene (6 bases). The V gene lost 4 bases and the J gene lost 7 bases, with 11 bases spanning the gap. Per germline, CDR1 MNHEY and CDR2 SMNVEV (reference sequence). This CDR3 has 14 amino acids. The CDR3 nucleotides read TGTGCCAGCAGTTCCCAGGGGAACAATTCACCCCTCCACTTT. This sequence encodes CASSSQGNNSPLHF.

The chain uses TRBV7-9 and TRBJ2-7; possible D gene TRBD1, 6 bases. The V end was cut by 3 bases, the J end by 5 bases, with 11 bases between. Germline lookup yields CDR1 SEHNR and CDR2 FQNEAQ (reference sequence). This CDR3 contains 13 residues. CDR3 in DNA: TGTGCCAGCAGCTTCAGGGGAATCCACGAGCAGTACTTC. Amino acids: CASSFRGIHEQYF.